These 12 T cell receptor beta chains share one sample of origin, sequenced in a study of spatial heterogeneity in lung cancer. General study points: Counts of expanded intratumoral alpha and beta TCRs tracked tumor mutation counts.

TCRdb recomputed calls from the 5' RACE reads with MiXCR, one row per CDR3 protein. Of under 20,000 distinct CDR3 sequences listed, 6% to 7.5% are singletons. Time point denoted: sample taken at primary tumor resection. These receptors are not linked to any known antigen. The specimen comprised lung tumor tissue, sampled at surgery. The receptors come from a female donor with early-stage non-small cell lung cancer.

The sample holds many counts of this clonotype. The chain uses TRBV3-1 and TRBJ2-2; D is undetermined. CDR1 and CDR2 from the germline V gene are LGHDT and YNNKEL (reference sequence). Trimming shortened V by 4 bases and J by 6 bases, and 18 bases separated the two germline ends. CDR3 length: 16 amino acids. CDR3 in amino acids: CASSLRPTSTSGELFF. The CDR3 nucleotides read TGTGCCAGCAGCCTGAGGCCAACGTCAACTTCCGGGGAGCTGTTTTTT.

This clonotype was recorded at least ten times. This rearrangement joins TRBV20-1 to TRBJ1-1, with D unresolved. Germline assignment: CDR1 DFQATT and CDR2 SNEGSKA (reference sequence). The CDR3 consists of 12 residues. Trimming removed 1 base from V and 4 bases from J, with 7 bases in between. In DNA, the CDR3 is TGCAGTGCTAGAGTCGGCAGCACTGAAGCTTTCTTT. The encoded protein is CSARVGSTEAFF.

CDR3 sequence reads: CASSLFGGTNTGELFF. The CDR3 coding sequence is TGTGCCAGCAGTTTGTTTGGGGGGACGAACACCGGGGAGCTGTTTTTT. J is TRBJ2-2 and V is TRBV27; D perhaps matches TRBD2 (6 bases). The CDR3 contains 16 residues. CDR1 and CDR2 (germline): MNHEY, SMNVEV (reference sequence). Deletions cut 3 bases from V and 0 bases from J, with 11 bases between.

This clonotype was seen more than once but under ten times. The chain recombines TRBV5-1 with TRBJ2-5, with D perhaps TRBD2 (6 bases). The ends were cut back, 0 bases at V and 5 bases at J, with 14 bases in the middle. The CDR3 has 15 amino acids. In germline, CDR1 is SGHRS, CDR2 YFSETQ. CDR3 bases: TGCGCCAGCAGCTTGGCTAGCGAGCCAGTGGAGACCCAGTACTTC. As protein: CASSLASEPVETQYF.

This clonotype is termed medium-sized. This sequence joins TRBV27 and TRBJ2-5; TRBD2 agrees at 7 bases. CDR1 and CDR2 (germline): MNHEY, SMNVEV (reference sequence). This CDR3 region has 15 residues. The trim removed 5 bases at V and 4 bases at J, leaving 10 bases unmatched. The CDR3 DNA reads TGTGCCAGCAGTCCAGTAGGGGAGCGGGGAGAGACCCAGTACTTC. Translation gives CASSPVGERGETQYF.

This clonotype is labeled medium-sized. This chain links TRBV20-1 with TRBJ1-1, with 7 bases that match TRBD1. This CDR3 is 12 amino acids long. In germline, CDR1 is DFQATT, CDR2 SNEGSKA (reference sequence). With 6 bases clipped from V and 7 bases from J, the junction kept 8 bases outside the gene matches. CDR3 DNA: TGCAGTGCATCGACAGGGTCCATTGAAGCTTTCTTT. Translation: CSASTGSIEAFF.

With regard to this clonotype: Germline and junction disagree at one end, which may indicate a read error. This chain joins TRBV10-2 and TRBJ2-1, with D uncertain. Germline V lookup: CDR1 WSHSY, CDR2 SAAADI. This CDR3 has 13 residues. CDR3: CATRTTRYNQQFF. DNA of the CDR3: TGCGCCACGCGAACAACACGGTACAATCAGCAGTTCTTC.

In this sample, this clonotype turned up many times. The chain uses TRBV9 and TRBJ2-1, with unresolved D. The ends were cut back, 0 bases at V and 3 bases at J, with 16 bases in the middle. The CDR3 spans 17 residues. Germline V gives CDR1 SGDLS, CDR2 YYNGEE. The CDR3 sequence is CASSVDQAVQIYNEQFF. The CDR3 nucleotides read TGTGCCAGCAGCGTAGATCAGGCAGTGCAAATCTACAATGAGCAGTTCTTC.

There are many counts of this clonotype. The gene calls are TRBV12-3 or TRBV12-4 and TRBJ1-6; D remains unclear. Trimming shortened V by 3 bases and J by 6 bases, and 9 bases separated the two germline ends. This CDR3 is built from 14 residues. The CDR3 reads CASSFKGGNSPLHF. The CDR3 coding sequence is TGTGCCAGCAGTTTCAAGGGAGGTAATTCACCCCTCCACTTT.

By its share, this clonotype is medium-sized. V and J are TRBV5-1 and TRBJ2-6; D is perhaps TRBD1 (6 bases). The germline V and J ends were trimmed by 2 bases and 2 bases, with 11 bases remaining between them. Per germline, CDR1 SGHRS and CDR2 YFSETQ. This CDR3 contains 16 residues. Written as DNA, the CDR3 is TGCGCCAGCAGCTTATCTGGGGGCGCTGGGGCCAACGTCCTGACTTTC. This translates into CASSLSGGAGANVLTF.

V and J are TRBV20-1 and TRBJ1-2; 7 nucleotides agree with TRBD1. Unmatched junction bases numbered 8, after V lost 5 bases and J lost 8 bases. Germline values: CDR1 DFQATT, CDR2 SNEGSKA (reference sequence). The CDR3 runs 12 residues. CDR3 in amino acids: CSADPTGSGYTF. The CDR3 region has the DNA TGCAGTGCTGACCCGACAGGGTCAGGCTACACCTTC.

This clonotype is medium-sized (0.01 to 0.1%) in the sample. V and J are TRBV18 and TRBJ2-3, with a weak D call TRBD1 (5 bases). Trimming cost V 6 bases and J 4 bases, with 8 bases left between them. This CDR3 is built from 12 residues. Germline CDR1 KGHSH, CDR2 LQKENI. CDR3 DNA sequence: TGTGCCAGCTCCCCAGGGTCAGATACGCAGTATTTT. It yields the protein CASSPGSDTQYF.